A selection of T cell receptor beta chains follows, all from one sample in a study of T cell changes during pregnancy in multiple sclerosis. TCRdb keeps only in-frame clones here, not all; method: immunoSEQ multiplex PCR. The profile shows approximately 51,000 clones, 93% of them singletons. The sequencing here drew on peripheral blood, taken in the second trimester of pregnancy. All receptors come from a female donor with multiple sclerosis, enrolled in a pregnancy study. Each CDR3 is given with its conserved first and last residue. The D gene is left open where the match is weak. Size is omitted from some rows. Given values are once, few, many or a class for expanded clones.

j_call	d_call	clone_size	v_call	cdr3_nt	cdr3_aa
TRBJ1-1	.	.	TRBV18	TGTGCCAGCTCACCACGTAACGAACTTGGTGAAGCTTTCTTT	CASSPRNELGEAFF
TRBJ2-7	TRBD1	.	TRBV29-1	TGCAGCGTTGGGGACAGCGTAACCTACGAGCAGTACTTC	CSVGDSVTYEQYF
TRBJ2-7	.	.	TRBV7-5	TGTGCCAGAAGCCCTAGAAGGGGAGGGCGAATCCTCTACGAGCAGTACTTC	CARSPRRGGRILYEQYF
TRBJ2-1	.	.	TRBV27	TGTGCCAGCAGTCTGGGGACTTTAACGGGGTCCTACAATGAGCAGTTCTTC	CASSLGTLTGSYNEQFF
TRBJ1-3	TRBD1	.	TRBV28	TGTGCCAGCAGTTCGCGCCTACAGGGGCTACCTACCACCATATATTTT	CASSSRLQGLPTTIYF
TRBJ1-4	TRBD1	.	TRBV18	TGTGCCAGCTCACCGGGACAGCCTGCAACTAATGAAAAACTGTTTTTT	CASSPGQPATNEKLFF
TRBJ2-1	TRBD2	.	TRBV28	TGTGCCAGCAGCCTAGCGGGCTACAATGAGCAGTTCTTC	CASSLAGYNEQFF
TRBJ2-1	TRBD2	.	TRBV7-2	TGTGCCAGCAGCTTACGTGCGGGAGGAGCCTACAATGAGCAGTTCTTC	CASSLRAGGAYNEQFF
TRBJ2-7	TRBD1	.	TRBV5-1	TGCGCCAGCAGCTTGCAGGGGGCGAACTACGAGCAGTACTTC	CASSLQGANYEQYF
TRBJ1-3	.	.	TRBV5-1	TGCGCCAGCAGCTTGGCAGGGGACAGAAACACCATATATTTT	CASSLAGDRNTIYF
TRBJ2-7	.	.	TRBV19	TGTGCCAGTAGCCAAAGACAGCTGAATACCTACGAGCAGTACTTC	CASSQRQLNTYEQYF
TRBJ1-2	.	.	TRBV18	TGTGCCAGCTCACCACCGCTACAGCTCAACTATGGCTACACCTTC	CASSPPLQLNYGYTF
TRBJ2-1	TRBD2	.	TRBV4-1	TGCGCCAGCAGCCACCGTCGCCTAGCGGGAGGGGAGAATGAGCAGTTCTTC	CASSHRRLAGGENEQFF
TRBJ2-2	.	.	TRBV7-2	TGTGCCAGCAGCTTATCAGGATCCGGGGAGCTGTTTTTT	CASSLSGSGELFF
TRBJ1-1	TRBD1	.	TRBV4-3	TGCGCCAGCAGCCAACTGACAGGGGCGGGCACTGAAGCTTTCTTT	CASSQLTGAGTEAFF
TRBJ1-2	TRBD1	.	TRBV4-3	TGCGCCAGCAGCCCCGAGACAGGGGGCGGTGGCTACACCTTC	CASSPETGGGGYTF
TRBJ2-7	.	.	TRBV7-8	TGTGCCAGCAGCTTACTGCGGGAATCCTACGAGCAGTACTTC	CASSLLRESYEQYF
TRBJ1-5	TRBD1	many	TRBV6-1	TGTGCCAGCAGTGGGGGACAGGACTTCAATCAGCCCCAGCATTTT	CASSGGQDFNQPQHF
TRBJ2-6	TRBD1	.	TRBV27	TGTGCCAGCAGTTCGACAGGGGCAATCTCTGGGGCCAACGTCCTGACTTTC	CASSSTGAISGANVLTF
TRBJ2-2	.	.	TRBV19	TGTGCCAGTAGCCTGGTGACGACGGGGAACACCGGGGAGCTGTTTTTT	CASSLVTTGNTGELFF